This record concerns one T cell receptor (beta chain) sequence. The antigen remains undetermined. The source of the sample is a study of post-analysis software for immune sequencing data. Sequencing libraries made from TCR beta cDNA carried unique molecular identifiers. TCRdb re-called the PCR reads with MiXCR, one entry per CDR3 protein. The sample gives hundreds of thousands of distinct CDR3 sequences, under 70% of which show up once; approximately 4.4% is in the top ten. Study-wide findings and caveats: A significant reduction in normalized Chao1 diversity was observed in multiple sclerosis patients versus controls. Samples sharing a preparation batch grouped tightly together when assessed by F measure.

The sequence was obtained from a girl aged 5 to 17 with multiple sclerosis. What was sequenced was blood.

The CDR3: CASSLAGPTYEQYF. CDR3 bases: TGTGCCAGCAGCCTCGCCGGGCCAACCTACGAGCAGTACTTC. J is TRBJ2-7 and V is TRBV12-3 or TRBV12-4; D unclear. CDR3 length equals 14 residues. Trimming left V 6 bases short and J 2 bases short, with 14 bases between.